This TCR beta chain was profiled in a study of beta chain features in type 1 diabetes. Study-level results: Moderate yet significant TCRB CDR3 shortening was seen in Type 1 diabetes patients in all four CD4+ subsets.

Expressed TCRB transcripts were sequenced because the isolated RNA had all been reverse transcribed beforehand. The read count averaged approximately 4 million across naive, central memory and regulatory T cell samples. Sequencing used immunoSEQ multiplex PCR; TCRdb keeps in-frame clones, though not all of them. The data show roughly 150,000 clones, less than 9.5% seen once. CD4+ naive, central memory, regulatory and stem cell-like memory subsets were isolated by sorting on CD45RO/CCR7/CD25/CD127/CD95/CD27. As to this clone: The antigen is unknown.

The sample taken for sequencing was central memory CD4+ T cells from blood. This TCR was sampled from a man between 18 and 35 years old in good health.

The CDR3 region is CASSRLGQVNQETQYF. CDR3 in DNA: TGTGCCAGCAGCCGGTTGGGGCAGGTGAACCAAGAGACCCAGTACTTC. The chain links TRBV6-4 to TRBJ2-5; D may be TRBD1 (5 bases). CDR3 length: 16 amino acids. Between the trimmed V and J ends, which lost 6 bases and 0 bases, there was a span of 17 bases. Germline loops: CDR1 MRHNA, CDR2 SNTAGT.